This T cell receptor beta chain is drawn from a study of T cells in tumors after PD-1 blockade. The study's findings and limits: Some novel exhausted tumor clones appeared in pre-treatment blood, suggesting peripheral recruitment.

Generated by immunoSEQ multiplex PCR, the TCRdb table keeps only in-frame clones and is missing some. The sample shows roughly 48,000 clones, 65% to 85% of them seen only once. Notes on this clone: Its antigen is still unknown.

V lost 5 bases, J lost 6 bases, and 15 bases stayed unmatched. The CDR3 has 17 amino acids. Germline V CDR1 and CDR2: SEHNR, FQNEAQ (reference sequence). This TCR came from a human donor with basal cell carcinoma. This chain joins TRBV7-9 and TRBJ2-1; 8 nucleotides match TRBD2. The input for sequencing was PBMCs, taken before anti-PD-1 treatment. CDR3 loop: CASSGAWGLVEINEQFF. The CDR3 DNA reads as TGTGCCAGCAGCGGGGCTTGGGGACTAGTCGAAATCAATGAGCAGTTCTTC. Combining the CDR3 with reference TRBV7-9 and TRBJ2-1 gives the whole variable domain DTGVSQNPRHKITKRGQNVTFRCDPISEHNRLYWYRQTLGQGPEFLTYFQNEAQLEKSRLLSDRFSAERPKGSFSTLEIQRTEQGDSAMYLCASSGAWGLVEINEQFFGPGTRLTVL.